The 10 T cell receptor beta chains below come from one sample, sequenced in a study of blood T cell repertoires in COVID-19. TCRdb keeps only in-frame clones here, not all; method: immunoSEQ multiplex PCR. The profile shows some 110,000 clones, roughly 80% of them singletons. What was sequenced was peripheral blood. The receptors come from a woman in her 70s with acute or convalescent COVID-19.

The chain recombines TRBV18 with TRBJ2-7; a possible D gene is TRBD1 (6 bases). The CDR3 has 17 residues. CDR1 and CDR2 from the germline V gene are KGHSH and LQKENI. With 6 bases removed from V and 3 bases from J, the gap between germline ends came to 24 bases. The CDR3 DNA follows: TGTGCCAGCTCCTCTGGGGGCAGAAGCCCTGCTCGCTACGAGCAGTACTTC. It is translated as CASSSGGRSPARYEQYF.

The chain has TRBV3-1 (or the pseudogene TRBV3-2) and TRBJ1-3, with D perhaps matching TRBD1 (5 bases). Trimming stripped 4 bases from V and 1 base from J, with 8 bases between. In germline, CDR1 is LGHDT, CDR2 YNNKEL (reference sequence). The CDR3 consists of 14 residues. As DNA, the CDR3 is TGTGCCAGCAGCCTCGGACATTCTGGAAACACCATATATTTT. Translated: CASSLGHSGNTIYF.

The chain combines TRBV19 with TRBJ1-1; 10 positions match TRBD1. The length of the CDR3 is 17 residues. The V gene end was trimmed by 3 bases and the J gene end by 0 bases; junction bases not matched to a gene: 7. Germline V gene sequence: CDR1 LNHDA, CDR2 SQIVND (reference sequence). The DNA for the CDR3 is TGTGCCAGTAGTATTTGGGGACAGGGGTCGATGAACACTGAAGCTTTCTTT. Its translation: CASSIWGQGSMNTEAFF.

The V and J genes are TRBV18 and TRBJ2-2; 11 bases map to TRBD2. The CDR3 covers 13 residues. Germline assignment: CDR1 KGHSH and CDR2 LQKENI. Trimming at V came to 10 bases and at J to 5 bases, leaving 3 bases not matched to a gene. The CDR3 sequence: CATGLAETGELFF. CDR3 in DNA: TGTGCCACGGGACTAGCGGAGACCGGGGAGCTGTTTTTT.

This sequence joins TRBV7-6 and TRBJ2-2; D may be TRBD2 (6 bases). CDR3 length: 15 amino acids. Looked up from germline, CDR1 is SGHVS and CDR2 is FNYEAQ. The V gene lost 5 bases and the J gene lost 4 bases, with 14 bases spanning the gap. Here the CDR3 DNA reads TGTGCCAGCAGCCGTGGGGGGTCGGTCACCGGGGAGCTGTTTTTT. The encoded protein is CASSRGGSVTGELFF.

The V call is TRBV4-1, the J call TRBJ2-3; 8 positions agree with TRBD2. V lost 0 bases and J lost 2; bases outside the gene matches: 4. This CDR3 contains 16 residues. The V gene's germline CDR1 is MGHRA and CDR2 YSYEKL. CDR3 in amino acids: CASSQDLAGYTDTQYF. CDR3 in DNA: TGCGCCAGCAGCCAAGATTTAGCGGGATACACAGATACGCAGTATTTT.

This clone was detected a few times. The rearrangement joins TRBV21-1 to TRBJ1-2; the table's D gene call, TRBD1, was not cross checked with the DNA. TRBV21-1 is listed as a pseudogene. The CDR3 consists of 17 residues. The CDR3 bases are TGTGCCAGCAGGGGTGGGACAGGGACTAAACTAGTCCTTGGCTACACCTTC. Encoded protein: CASRGGTGTKLVLGYTF.

The rearrangement links TRBV5-1 to TRBJ1-2, with a tentative D call TRBD1 (5 bases). Germline lookup yields CDR1 SGHRS and CDR2 YFSETQ. Trimming stripped 1 base from V and 2 bases from J, with 9 bases between. The CDR3 runs 14 residues. CDR3 DNA: TGCGCCAGCAGCTTGATGCCAGGGAACTATGGCTACACCTTC. Amino acid sequence: CASSLMPGNYGYTF.

This rearrangement joins TRBV30 to TRBJ1-3, with D maybe TRBD1 (6 bases). Trimming stripped 5 bases from V and 0 bases from J, with 17 bases between. CDR1 GTSNPN and CDR2 SVGIG come from the germline V gene (reference sequence). The CDR3 loop spans 16 amino acids. This CDR3 reads CAWSTGTLNSGNTIYF. The CDR3 DNA reads as TGTGCCTGGTCCACCGGGACACTTAACTCTGGAAACACCATATATTTT.

The chain joins TRBV20-1 to TRBJ2-7, with TRBD2 identical over 7 bases. V lost 3 bases and J lost 2; bases outside the gene matches: 13. The CDR3 is made up of 16 amino acids. Germline lookup yields CDR1 DFQATT and CDR2 SNEGSKA (reference sequence). In nucleotides, the CDR3 is TGCAGTGCTAGTGATGGGGCGGGGGTCCTTCCCTACGAGCAGTACTTC. Translated: CSASDGAGVLPYEQYF.